This TCR beta chain was recovered during a study of blood T cell repertoires in COVID-19 (TCRdb year 2020). Concerning the study at large: Samples from collaborators originated in the United States, Italy and Spain and spanned both the acute and convalescent phases of COVID-19. The material from the prospective study consisted of cDNA or gDNA derived from T cells, B-cell-depleted T cells, or PBMCs. Deeply sampled blood TCRbeta repertoires from subjects exposed to, actively infected with, or recovered from COVID-19 were included in the dataset. The repertoires were released in a freely available public database meant as a resource for research on the immune response to SARS-CoV-2. Samples were obtained from the ongoing ImmuneRACE study (first 160 participants) and from 1,200 or so subjects provided by 6 global collaborators. A de-identified subject ID, COVID-19 status, age in years and sex were almost always included in the sample metadata. HLA class I and class II types, where available, came from metadata supplied by the sample provider rather than from assay-based typing. Study-wide conclusions, independent of this receptor: How much clinical and demographic metadata was included differed by source and by participant, and the metadata was provided uncurated.

One collaborating source in Seattle enrolled patients while the patients were actively infected and followed the patients over time throughout the course of disease. Whole blood was collected in K2EDTA tubes by collaborating institutions according to the institutions' own protocols. For TCRbeta analysis, collaborators shipped samples in one of three forms: frozen whole blood, isolated PBMCs, or DNA extracted from either of those sample types. The germline V gene yields SGHTA for CDR1 and FQGTGA for CDR2. From the cysteine through the phenylalanine, the CDR3 covers 12 amino acids. The read is trimmed to its CDR3 DNA, 36 bases read in frame from base 1. V is reduced by 2 bases and J by 5 bases, leaving a spacing of 5 bases between them. TCRbeta CDR3 regions were amplified from genomic DNA by means of the immunoSEQ Assay, a bias-controlled multiplex PCR. Per the source publication's procedure: Within the assay, amplification of reference gene primers was used to estimate how many nucleated cells each sample contained. Sequence reads were collapsed and filtered to measure the absolute abundance of every unique TCRbeta CDR3 rearrangement. For each sample, productive Simpson clonality was calculated as the square root of Simpson's diversity index over productive rearrangements. TCRdb mirrors the immuneACCESS table, restricted to in-frame sequences. Some clones are absent from its copies; in checked studies, under half trace to an unresolved V gene, and the reason for the others is unknown. That table furnishes V, J and clone size, whereas the DNA furnished D and trimming. The sample table holds a few hundred thousand clones, of which around 91% were seen once. Around 0.97% of the sample is held by the ten biggest clonotypes.

With respect to this clone: Its binding antigen is unknown. No quality values exist for individual bases; no much larger clone is one base distant.

This clonotype originated in a woman aged 40 to 55 with COVID-19, enrolled during active disease. The V gene is TRBV7-3 and the J gene is TRBJ2-3; the D gene identity is not certain. Sequencing was performed on peripheral blood. Read as DNA, the sequence is TGTGCCAGCAGCTTATCCCGAGATACGCAGTATTTT. The encoded protein is CASSLSRDTQYF. The CDR3 plus the reference TRBV7-3 and TRBJ2-3 genes for the other parts give the full variable domain: GAGVSQTPSNKVTEKGKYVELRCDPISGHTALYWYRQSLGQGPEFLIYFQGTGAADDSGLPNDRFFAVRPEGSVSTLKIQRTERGDSAVYLCASSLSRDTQYFGPGTRLTVL.